This TCR beta chain was sequenced for a study of blood T cells in healthy people across ages. Study conclusions and caveats: The recorded TCR beta diversity per million T cells decreased in a roughly linear manner with age. The study regarded diversity estimates from one million T cells as underestimates.

At least ten counts were recorded for this clonotype. Its specificity is unknown. V was clipped by 3 bases and J by 2 bases, with 11 bases between them. The CDR3 is 14 residues long. Germline V gene data show CDR1 as SGHRS and CDR2 as YFSETQ. Primed by a sample-barcoded 5' primer and a J-beta primer mix, a second PCR proceeded for about 6 to 12 cycles. Paired-end reads containing CDR3 totaled no fewer than 2.5 million for each sample. TCRdb passed the 5' RACE reads through MiXCR, listing each CDR3 protein once. The data show around 1,800,000 distinct CDR3 sequences, more than 35% seen once. The genes are TRBV5-1 and TRBJ1-2; perhaps TRBD1 as D (5 bases). The receptor was isolated from a human donor in good health. The material sequenced was blood. In DNA, the CDR3 is TGCGCCAGCAGCTCCCGGGCAGGGAACTATGGCTACACCTTC. This gives the protein CASSSRAGNYGYTF.